This T cell receptor beta chain is from a study of spatial heterogeneity in lung cancer. One entry per CDR3 protein, called by TCRdb with MiXCR from the 5' RACE reads. Of about 80,000 distinct CDR3 sequences listed, around 7.3% were seen once; the top ten hold roughly 7%. This clonotype was seen only a few times. Time point specified: sample taken at primary tumor resection. The clonotype was recovered from a male donor with early-stage non-small cell lung cancer. The starting material was PBMCs, obtained at surgery.

The CDR3 nucleotides are TGTGCCAGCAGCCGGGGTCCCGACTATGGCTACACCTTC. Translating gives CASSRGPDYGYTF. The chain is built from TRBV12-3 or TRBV12-4 and TRBJ1-2; D gene ambiguous. The CDR3 has 13 residues. With 6 bases removed from V and 3 bases from J, the gap between germline ends came to 11 bases.